What follows are 2 T cell receptor beta chains derived from one specimen sequenced in a study of blood T cell repertoires in COVID-19. Profiling relied on immunoSEQ multiplex PCR, and the TCRdb table lists in-frame clones only, not all of them. The sample has 75,000 to 90,000 clones, less than 95% seen once. Sequenced: peripheral blood. Receptors were obtained from a man younger than 35 with COVID-19, enrolled during active disease.

In this sample, this clone turned up once. The V and J genes are TRBV3-1 (or the pseudogene TRBV3-2) and TRBJ2-4; 11 bases map to TRBD1. Unmatched junction bases numbered 17, after V lost 4 bases and J lost 0 bases. From germline, CDR1 is LGHDT and CDR2 YNNKEL (reference sequence). This CDR3 spans 21 amino acids. The CDR3 reads CASSLSPGQGATEEAKNIQYF. CDR3 coding DNA: TGTGCCAGCAGCCTTTCCCCCGGACAGGGGGCGACGGAAGAAGCCAAAAACATTCAGTACTTC.

The genes are TRBV30 and TRBJ2-2; D perhaps matches TRBD2 (6 bases). Between the trimmed V and J ends, which lost 6 bases and 0 bases, there was a span of 17 bases. CDR1 and CDR2 from the germline V gene are GTSNPN and SVGIG (reference sequence). The length of the CDR3 is 16 residues. CDR3 residues: CACHPGEWPNTGELFF. The CDR3 nucleotides read TGTGCCTGTCACCCGGGAGAGTGGCCGAACACCGGGGAGCTGTTTTTT.